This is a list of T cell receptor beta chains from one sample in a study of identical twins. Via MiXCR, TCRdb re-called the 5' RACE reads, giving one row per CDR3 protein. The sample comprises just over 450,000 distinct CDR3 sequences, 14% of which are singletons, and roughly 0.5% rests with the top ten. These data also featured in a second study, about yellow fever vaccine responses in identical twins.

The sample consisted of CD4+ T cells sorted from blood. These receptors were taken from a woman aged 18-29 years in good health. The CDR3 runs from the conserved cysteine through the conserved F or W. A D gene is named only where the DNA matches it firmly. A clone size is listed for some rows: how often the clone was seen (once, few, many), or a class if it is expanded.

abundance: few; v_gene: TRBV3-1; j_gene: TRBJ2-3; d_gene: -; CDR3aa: CASSQRSTQYF; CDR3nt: TGTGCCAGCAGCCAAAGAAGTACGCAGTATTTT
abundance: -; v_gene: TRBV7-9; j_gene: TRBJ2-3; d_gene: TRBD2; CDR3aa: CAISLVLAGSTDTQYF; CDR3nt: TGTGCCATCAGCCTCGTCCTAGCGGGAAGCACAGATACGCAGTATTTT
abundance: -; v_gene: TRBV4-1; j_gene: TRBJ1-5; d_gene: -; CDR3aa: CASSQDSGPSQPQHF; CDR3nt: TGCGCCAGCAGCCAAGATTCAGGGCCAAGCCAGCCCCAGCATTTT
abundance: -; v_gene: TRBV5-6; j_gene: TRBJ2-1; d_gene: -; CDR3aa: CASSLFSDEQFF; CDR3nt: TGTGCCAGCAGCTTGTTCTCGGATGAGCAGTTCTTC
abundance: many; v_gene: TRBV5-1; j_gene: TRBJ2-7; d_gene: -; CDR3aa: CASSSEGLYYEQYF; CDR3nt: TGCGCCAGCAGTTCTGAAGGCCTCTACTACGAGCAGTACTTC
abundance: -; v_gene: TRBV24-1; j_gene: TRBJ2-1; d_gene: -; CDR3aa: CATSGRVGGGEQFF; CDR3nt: TGTGCCACCAGTGGACGCGTGGGTGGAGGTGAGCAGTTCTTC
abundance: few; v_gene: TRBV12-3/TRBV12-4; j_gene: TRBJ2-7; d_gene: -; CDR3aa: CASSTIWGSYEQYF; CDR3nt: TGTGCCAGCAGTACAATCTGGGGCTCCTACGAGCAGTACTTC
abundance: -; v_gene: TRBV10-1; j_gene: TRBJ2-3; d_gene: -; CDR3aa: CASSPTSTSTDTQYF; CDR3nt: TGCGCCAGCAGTCCAACTAGTACTAGCACAGATACGCAGTATTTT
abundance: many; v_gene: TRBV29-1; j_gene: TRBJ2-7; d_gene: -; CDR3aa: CSVEDPGYEQYF; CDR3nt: TGCAGCGTTGAAGACCCGGGCTACGAGCAGTACTTC
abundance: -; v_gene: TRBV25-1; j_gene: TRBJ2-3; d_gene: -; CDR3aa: CASSDRRRGGVIGGSDTQYF; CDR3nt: TGTGCCAGCAGTGACCGCCGGAGGGGAGGAGTTATAGGGGGCTCAGATACGCAGTATTTT
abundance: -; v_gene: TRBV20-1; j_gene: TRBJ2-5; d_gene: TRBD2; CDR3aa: CSGGPGGETQYF; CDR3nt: TGCAGCGGGGGTCCGGGGGGGGAGACCCAGTACTTC
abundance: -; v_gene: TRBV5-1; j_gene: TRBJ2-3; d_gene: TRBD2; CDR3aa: CASRRTSGATDTQYF; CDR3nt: TGCGCCAGCAGACGGACTAGCGGGGCCACAGATACGCAGTATTTT
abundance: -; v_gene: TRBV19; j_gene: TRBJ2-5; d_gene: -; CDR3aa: CGSSMGRMQETQYF; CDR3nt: TGTGGCAGTAGTATGGGCCGGATGCAAGAGACCCAGTACTTC
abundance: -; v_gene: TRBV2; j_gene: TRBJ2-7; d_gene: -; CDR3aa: CASSAREGREQYF; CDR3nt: TGTGCCAGCAGCGCCCGGGAAGGGAGGGAGCAGTACTTC
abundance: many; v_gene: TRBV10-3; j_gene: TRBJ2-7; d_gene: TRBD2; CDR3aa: CAISSGTSDNYEQYF; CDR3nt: TGTGCCATCAGTAGCGGGACTAGCGATAACTACGAGCAGTACTTC
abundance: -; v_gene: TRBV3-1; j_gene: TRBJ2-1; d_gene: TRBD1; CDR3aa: CASSHGTGVSNEQFF; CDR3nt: TGTGCCAGCAGCCATGGGACAGGGGTCAGCAATGAGCAGTTCTTC
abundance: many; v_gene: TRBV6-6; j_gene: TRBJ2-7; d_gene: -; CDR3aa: CASSLMTHPKQYF; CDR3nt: TGTGCCAGCAGTCTTATGACTCACCCCAAGCAGTACTTC
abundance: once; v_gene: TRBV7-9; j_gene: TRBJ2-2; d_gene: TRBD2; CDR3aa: CASTLWRGALNTGELFF; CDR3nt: TGTGCCAGCACCTTATGGCGGGGGGCTTTGAACACCGGGGAGCTGTTTTTT
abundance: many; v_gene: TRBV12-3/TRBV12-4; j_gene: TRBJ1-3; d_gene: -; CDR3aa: CASRAVPGNTIYF; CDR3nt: TGTGCCAGCAGGGCCGTTCCTGGAAACACCATATATTTT
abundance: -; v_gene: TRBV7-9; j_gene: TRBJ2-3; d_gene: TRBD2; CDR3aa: CASSSTSGGPYF; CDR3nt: TGTGCCAGCAGCTCGACTAGCGGGGGACCGTATTTT
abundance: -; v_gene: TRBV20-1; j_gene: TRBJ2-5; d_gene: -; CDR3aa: CSADRGSRETQYF; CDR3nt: TGCAGTGCAGATAGGGGGTCACGAGAGACCCAGTACTTC
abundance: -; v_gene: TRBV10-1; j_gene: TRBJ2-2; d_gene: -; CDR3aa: CASSGDPTGVTGELFF; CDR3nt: TGCGCCAGCAGTGGAGACCCCACGGGGGTCACCGGGGAGCTGTTTTTT
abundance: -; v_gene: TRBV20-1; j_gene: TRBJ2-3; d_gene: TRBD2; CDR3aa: CSARDPTSRPSTDTQYF; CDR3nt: TGCAGTGCTAGAGATCCGACTAGCCGTCCTAGCACAGATACGCAGTATTTT
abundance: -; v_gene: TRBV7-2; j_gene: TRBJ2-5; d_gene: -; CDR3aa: CASSLAGGGGQETQYF; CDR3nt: TGTGCCAGCAGCTTAGCTGGGGGAGGCGGACAAGAGACCCAGTACTTC
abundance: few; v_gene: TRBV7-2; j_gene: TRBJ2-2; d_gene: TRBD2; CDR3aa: CASSSDVKRGGTNTGELFF; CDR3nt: TGTGCCAGCAGCTCCGACGTTAAGCGGGGGGGGACGAACACCGGGGAGCTGTTTTTT
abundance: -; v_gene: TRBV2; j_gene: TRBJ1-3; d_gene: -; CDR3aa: CASSEVSGGRVSGNTIYF; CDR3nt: TGTGCCAGCAGTGAAGTCTCCGGAGGCAGGGTTTCTGGAAACACCATATATTTT
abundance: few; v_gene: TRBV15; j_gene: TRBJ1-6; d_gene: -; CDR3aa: CATQRGGDSPLHF; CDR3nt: TGTGCCACCCAACGGGGAGGGGATTCACCCCTCCACTTT
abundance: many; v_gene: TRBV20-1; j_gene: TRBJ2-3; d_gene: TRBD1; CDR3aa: CSARVGGVDTQYF; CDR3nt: TGCAGTGCTAGAGTAGGGGGCGTAGATACGCAGTATTTT
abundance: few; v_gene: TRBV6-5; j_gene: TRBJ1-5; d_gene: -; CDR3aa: CASSYRGFQHF; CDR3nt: TGTGCCAGCAGTTACCGGGGATTCCAGCATTTT
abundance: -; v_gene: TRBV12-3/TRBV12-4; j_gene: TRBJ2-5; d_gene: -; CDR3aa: CASSLDRYQETQYF; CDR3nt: TGTGCCAGCAGCTTAGACAGGTACCAAGAGACCCAGTACTTC
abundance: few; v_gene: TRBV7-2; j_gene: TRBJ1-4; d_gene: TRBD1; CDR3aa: CASNRQGAGEKLFF; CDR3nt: TGTGCCAGCAACCGACAGGGGGCAGGTGAAAAACTGTTTTTT
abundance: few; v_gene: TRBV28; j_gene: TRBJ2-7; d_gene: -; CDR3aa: CASSFVDSHSYEQYF; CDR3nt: TGTGCCAGCAGTTTTGTTGACAGTCACTCCTACGAGCAGTACTTC
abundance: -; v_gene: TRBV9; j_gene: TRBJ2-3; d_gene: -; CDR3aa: CASSSISGARITDTQYF; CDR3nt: TGTGCCAGCAGCTCAATTTCCGGGGCCCGGATCACAGATACGCAGTATTTT
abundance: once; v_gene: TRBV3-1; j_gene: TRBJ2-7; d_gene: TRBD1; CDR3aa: CASSQLLGQGGNEQYF; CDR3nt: TGTGCCAGCAGCCAACTTCTGGGACAGGGTGGGAACGAGCAGTACTTC
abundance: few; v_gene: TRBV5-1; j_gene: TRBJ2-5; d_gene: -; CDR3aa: CASSTRKGEETQYF; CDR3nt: TGCGCCAGCAGCACGCGGAAGGGAGAGGAGACCCAGTACTTC
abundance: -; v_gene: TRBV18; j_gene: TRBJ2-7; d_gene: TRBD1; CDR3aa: CASSPRTGGDEQYF; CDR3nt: TGTGCCAGCTCACCACGGACAGGGGGGGACGAGCAGTACTTC
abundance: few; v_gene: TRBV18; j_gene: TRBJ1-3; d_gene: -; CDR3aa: CASSPLAAEAGNTIYF; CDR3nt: TGTGCCAGCTCACCGCTCGCGGCAGAGGCTGGAAACACCATATATTTT
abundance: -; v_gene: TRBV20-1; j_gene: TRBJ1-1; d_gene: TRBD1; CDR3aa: CSAKARGRTEAFF; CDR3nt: TGCAGTGCTAAGGCCAGGGGGCGTACTGAAGCTTTCTTT
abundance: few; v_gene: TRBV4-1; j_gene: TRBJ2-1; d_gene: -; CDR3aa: CASSQVVGRNEQFF; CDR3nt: TGCGCCAGCAGCCAAGTAGTCGGAAGGAATGAGCAGTTCTTC
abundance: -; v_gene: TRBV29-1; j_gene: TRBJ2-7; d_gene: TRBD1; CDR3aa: CSVHTGGLFSYEQYF; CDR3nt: TGCAGCGTTCACACAGGGGGCCTGTTCTCCTACGAGCAGTACTTC
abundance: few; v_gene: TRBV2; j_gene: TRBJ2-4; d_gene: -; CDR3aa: CASSVGRSQNIQYF; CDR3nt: TGTGCCAGCAGTGTCGGCAGGAGTCAAAACATTCAGTACTTC
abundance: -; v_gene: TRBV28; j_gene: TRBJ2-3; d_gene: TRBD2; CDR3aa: CASSPGGAVYTQYF; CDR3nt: TGTGCCAGCAGCCCCGGGGGGGCTGTGTATACGCAGTATTTT
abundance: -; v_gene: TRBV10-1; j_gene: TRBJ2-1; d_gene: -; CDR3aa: CASSDPQGASGHRFGEQFF; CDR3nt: TGCGCCAGCAGTGACCCCCAGGGGGCTAGCGGACATAGGTTTGGTGAGCAGTTCTTC